This TCR beta chain originates from a study of naive and memory T cell subsets. Findings of the study overall: In CD4 and CD8 cells, diversity dropped from naive through EMRA. In naive cells, over 85% of TCR sequences were seen only once. A few larger clonotypes appeared in naive repertoires, especially CD8, possibly memory cells re-expressing CD45RA.

Both TRBC1 and TRBC2 were covered by a beta constant-region primer of two equimolar oligonucleotides. Four rounds of PCR amplified the ligated cDNA using nested alpha and beta constant-region primers plus SP2. TCRdb itself ran the UMI-ligation and nested PCR reads through MiXCR, one entry per CDR3 protein. The sample has some 83,000 distinct CDR3 sequences; roughly 9.3% are singletons. The junction had 10 bases not matched to a gene; V was cut back by 0 bases and J by 6 bases. The CDR3 length is 17 residues. Germline values: CDR1 SGHDN, CDR2 FVKESK. Comment on this clonotype: Antigen unknown.

Cells stained for CD3, CD4, CD8, CD45RA and CD27 were sorted into four subsets. The sample was naive CD8+ T cells from blood. The V call is TRBV14, the J call TRBJ2-2; 7 positions match TRBD1. The sequence derives from a human donor in good health. The CDR3 protein is CASSQDRPTGLSGELFF. The DNA of the CDR3 is TGTGCCAGCAGCCAAGATCGACCGACAGGGCTGTCCGGGGAGCTGTTTTTT.